This record covers a single T cell receptor beta chain. V dropped 8 bases and J dropped 7 bases, with 17 bases sitting between them. The CDR3 has 14 residues. The data stem from a study of response to subunit inactivated influenza vaccine. TCRdb reanalysed the RT-PCR reads using MiXCR and keeps one entry per CDR3 protein. The sample consists of a few hundred thousand distinct CDR3 sequences, 14% of them appearing once. The receptor's source is a man in his fifties or sixties who received an inactivated influenza vaccine. J is TRBJ1-4 and V is TRBV12-3 or TRBV12-4; D not resolved. This specimen was PBMCs from blood, taken about 13 days after vaccination. The CDR3 loop is CASGFSELGEKLFF. The DNA for the CDR3 is TGTGCCAGCGGCTTTTCCGAACTAGGTGAAAAACTGTTTTTT.